The rows below give T cell receptor beta chains drawn from one sample of a study of cytomegalovirus exposure and HLA in healthy donors. The table came from immunoSEQ multiplex PCR; TCRdb's copy has only in-frame clones and leaves some out. The sample records approximately 85,000 clones, under 90% being singletons. Specimen: PBMCs. All receptors come from a man aged 50-60 years in good health and CMV-seropositive. CDR3s include the opening cysteine and the closing phenylalanine or tryptophan. D genes are given only for firm matches. Only part of the rows carry a size: once, few, many, or a class if the clone is expanded.

J: TRBJ1-2
D: NA
V: TRBV19
size: NA
DNA: TGTGCCAGTAGTACGGGCTCAGGGTTCGGCTACACCTTC
CDR3: CASSTGSGFGYTF

J: TRBJ2-6
D: NA
V: TRBV5-4
size: few
DNA: TGTGCCAGCAGCCACCCCGCTCAAGATTCTGGGGCCAACGGCCTGACTTTC
CDR3: CASSHPAQDSGANGLTF

J: TRBJ1-1
D: NA
V: TRBV7-9
size: NA
DNA: TGTGCCAGCAGCGCTCGGGGGGAAGCTTTCTTT
CDR3: CASSARGEAFF

J: TRBJ2-7
D: NA
V: TRBV7-2
size: NA
DNA: TGTGCCAGCAGCTGGGGCGATTCGGCCTACGAGCAGTACTTC
CDR3: CASSWGDSAYEQYF

J: TRBJ1-2
D: TRBD1
V: TRBV19
size: NA
DNA: TGTGCCAGTAGTCCGAGGACAGGGACACATGGCTACACCTTC
CDR3: CASSPRTGTHGYTF

J: TRBJ1-1
D: NA
V: TRBV7-6
size: NA
DNA: TGTGCCAGCAGCTCCCAAAGGACAGACTCTGAAGCTTTCTTT
CDR3: CASSSQRTDSEAFF

J: TRBJ2-7
D: NA
V: TRBV27
size: NA
DNA: TGTGCCAGCAGTCCCCGACACCCAACCTACGAGCAGTACTTC
CDR3: CASSPRHPTYEQYF

J: TRBJ2-2
D: NA
V: TRBV7-7
size: NA
DNA: TGTGCTAGCAGCCCGTTCGCCGGGGAGCTGTTTTTT
CDR3: CASSPFAGELFF

J: TRBJ2-3
D: TRBD2
V: TRBV4-2
size: NA
DNA: TGTGCCAGCAGCCAAGGTCTAGCGGGAACTTTTTTAGGGGTCGCAGATACGCAGTATTTT
CDR3: CASSQGLAGTFLGVADTQYF

J: TRBJ1-1
D: TRBD1
V: TRBV5-1
size: NA
DNA: TGCGCCAGCAGCTTGGACAGGGGGCGGACTGAAGCTTTCTTT
CDR3: CASSLDRGRTEAFF

J: TRBJ1-2
D: NA
V: TRBV19
size: few
DNA: TGTGCCAGTAGTACCCTCCTCGTGGACACCACTAACTATGGCTACACCTTC
CDR3: CASSTLLVDTTNYGYTF

J: TRBJ2-7
D: TRBD2
V: TRBV5-5
size: NA
DNA: TGTGCCAGCAGGCTTACTAGCGGGAGCTACGAGCAGTACTTC
CDR3: CASRLTSGSYEQYF

J: TRBJ2-7
D: TRBD2
V: TRBV29-1
size: few
DNA: TGCAGCGCTGGGACTAGCGGTAACGAGCAGTACTTC
CDR3: CSAGTSGNEQYF

J: TRBJ2-3
D: NA
V: TRBV7-9
size: NA
DNA: TGTGCCAGCAGCCCCGGCACAGATACGCAGTATTTT
CDR3: CASSPGTDTQYF